The sequence of this T cell receptor beta chain was determined in a study of shared clonotypes between healthy human individuals. Overall study results and limits: The naive CD4 repertoires of several donors were compared, and around 4.7% of clonotypes were shared.

Tens of thousands of T cell genomes (around 200 ng DNA) went into each sorted-subset replicate. In the study's own analysis: Filtering was not the same, since immunoSEQ gave junction-only sequences without quality scores. Measured with immunoSEQ multiplex PCR; TCRdb has only the in-frame clones, and not every one. V and J calls and clone size are as listed in that table; D and trimming were resolved from the DNA. The table includes roughly 2 million clones, over 85% detected once. Only CD45RO-negative cells positively selected for CCR7 counted as naive CD8 cells, so terminally differentiated effector memory CD45RA+ cells were excluded. Donors comprised healthy HIV-negative adults lacking recent acute infections or vaccinations. In the case of this clone: Its cognate antigen is unknown.

The germline CDR1 and CDR2 sequences are DFQATT and SNEGSKA (reference sequence). This CDR3 has 11 residues. Deletions cut 4 bases from V and 4 bases from J, with 5 bases between. This chain joins TRBV20-1 and TRBJ1-3; D unclear. The sequence derives from a man aged 18 to 30 in good health. What was sequenced was naive CD8+ T cells sorted from blood. The CDR3 spells CSATQGNTIYF. As DNA, the CDR3 is TGCAGTGCTACACAGGGAAACACCATATATTTT.